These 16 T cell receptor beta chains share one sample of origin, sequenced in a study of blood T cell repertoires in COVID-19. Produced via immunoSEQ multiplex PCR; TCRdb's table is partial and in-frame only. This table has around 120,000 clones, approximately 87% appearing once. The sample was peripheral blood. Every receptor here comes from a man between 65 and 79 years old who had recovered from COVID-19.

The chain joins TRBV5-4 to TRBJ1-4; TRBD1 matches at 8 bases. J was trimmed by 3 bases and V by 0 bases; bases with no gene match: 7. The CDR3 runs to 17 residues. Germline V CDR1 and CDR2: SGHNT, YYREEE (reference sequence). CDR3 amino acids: CASSLGAGGASNEKLFF. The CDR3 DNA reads TGTGCCAGCAGCTTGGGGGCAGGGGGCGCTTCTAATGAAAAACTGTTTTTT.

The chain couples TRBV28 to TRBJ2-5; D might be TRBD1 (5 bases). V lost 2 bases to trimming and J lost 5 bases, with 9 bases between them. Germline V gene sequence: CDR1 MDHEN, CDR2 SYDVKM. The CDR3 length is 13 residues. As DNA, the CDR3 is TGTGCCAGCAGTTTAAAGGGGATGGAGACCCAGTACTTC. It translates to CASSLKGMETQYF.

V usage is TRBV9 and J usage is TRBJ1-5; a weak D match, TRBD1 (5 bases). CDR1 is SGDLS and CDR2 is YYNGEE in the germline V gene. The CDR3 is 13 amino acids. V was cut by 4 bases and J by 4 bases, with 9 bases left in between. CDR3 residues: CASSKSGNQPQHF. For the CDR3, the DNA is TGTGCCAGCAGCAAATCAGGGAATCAGCCCCAGCATTTT. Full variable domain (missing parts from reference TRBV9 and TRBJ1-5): DSGVTQTPKHLITATGQRVTLRCSPRSGDLSVYWYQQSLDQGLQFLIQYYNGEERAKGNILERFSAQQFPDLHSELNLSSLELGDSALYFCASSKSGNQPQHFGDGTRLSIL.

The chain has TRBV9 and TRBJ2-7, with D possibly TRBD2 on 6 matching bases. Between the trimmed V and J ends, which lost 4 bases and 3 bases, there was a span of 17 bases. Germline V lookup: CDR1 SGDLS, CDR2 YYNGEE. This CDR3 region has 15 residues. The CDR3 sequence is CASSPGLTAIYEQYF. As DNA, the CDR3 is TGTGCCAGCAGCCCGGGACTCACGGCTATCTACGAGCAGTACTTC.

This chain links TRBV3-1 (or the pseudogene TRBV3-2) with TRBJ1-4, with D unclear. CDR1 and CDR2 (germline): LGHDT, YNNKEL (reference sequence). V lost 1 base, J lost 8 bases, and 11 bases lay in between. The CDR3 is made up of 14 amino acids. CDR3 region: CASSQGPGGEKLFF. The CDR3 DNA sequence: TGTGCCAGCAGCCAAGGCCCGGGTGGGGAAAAACTGTTTTTT.

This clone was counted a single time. In DNA, the CDR3 is TGTGCCAGTAGTATTAGGACAGGGCTCAACGAGCAGTACTTC. This gives the protein CASSIRTGLNEQYF. J is TRBJ2-7 and V is TRBV19; 8 positions match TRBD1. V gave up 3 bases and J gave up 5 bases; unmatched junction bases: 6. The CDR3 is 14 amino acids. From germline, CDR1 is LNHDA and CDR2 SQIVND (reference sequence).

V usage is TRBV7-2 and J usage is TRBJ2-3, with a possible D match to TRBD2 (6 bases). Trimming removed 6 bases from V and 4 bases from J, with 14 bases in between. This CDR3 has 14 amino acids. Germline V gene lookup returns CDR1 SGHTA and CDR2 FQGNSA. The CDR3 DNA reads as TGTGCCAGCAGTCCCCGACTAGATCCAGATACGCAGTATTTT. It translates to CASSPRLDPDTQYF.

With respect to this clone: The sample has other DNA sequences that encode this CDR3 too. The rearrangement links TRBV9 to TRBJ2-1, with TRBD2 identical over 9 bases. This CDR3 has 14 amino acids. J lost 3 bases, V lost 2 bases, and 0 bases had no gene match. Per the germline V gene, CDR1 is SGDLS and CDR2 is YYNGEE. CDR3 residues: CASSVSGGYNEQFF. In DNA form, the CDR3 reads TGTGCCAGCAGCGTTAGCGGGGGCTACAATGAGCAGTTCTTC.

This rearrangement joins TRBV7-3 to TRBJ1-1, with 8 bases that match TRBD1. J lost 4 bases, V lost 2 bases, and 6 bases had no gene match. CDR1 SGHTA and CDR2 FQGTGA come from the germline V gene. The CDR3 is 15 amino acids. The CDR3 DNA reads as TGTGCCAGCAGCTTACAGGGGGCAGGACTCACTGAAGCTTTCTTT. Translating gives CASSLQGAGLTEAFF.

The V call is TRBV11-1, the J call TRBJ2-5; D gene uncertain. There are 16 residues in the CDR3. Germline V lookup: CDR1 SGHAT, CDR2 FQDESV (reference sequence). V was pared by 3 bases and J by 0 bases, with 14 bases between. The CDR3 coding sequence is TGTGCCAGCAGCTTTGTATCTTATGTTAACCAAGAGACCCAGTACTTC. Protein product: CASSFVSYVNQETQYF.

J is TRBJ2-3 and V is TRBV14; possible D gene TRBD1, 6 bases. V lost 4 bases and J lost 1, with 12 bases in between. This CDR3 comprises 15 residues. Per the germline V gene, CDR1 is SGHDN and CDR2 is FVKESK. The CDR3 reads CASSLLRGGTDTQYF. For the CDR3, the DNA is TGTGCCAGCAGCCTACTCAGGGGTGGCACAGATACGCAGTATTTT.

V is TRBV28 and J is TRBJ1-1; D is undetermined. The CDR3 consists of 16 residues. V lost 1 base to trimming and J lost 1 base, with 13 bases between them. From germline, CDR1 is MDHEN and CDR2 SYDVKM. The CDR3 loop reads CASSLSREGANTEAFF. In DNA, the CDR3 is TGTGCCAGCAGTTTATCGCGCGAGGGTGCGAACACTGAAGCTTTCTTT. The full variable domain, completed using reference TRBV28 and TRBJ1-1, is DVKVTQSSRYLVKRTGEKVFLECVQDMDHENMFWYRQDPGLGLRLIYFSYDVKMKEKGDIPEGYSVSREKKERFSLILESASTNQTSMYLCASSLSREGANTEAFFGQGTRLTVV.

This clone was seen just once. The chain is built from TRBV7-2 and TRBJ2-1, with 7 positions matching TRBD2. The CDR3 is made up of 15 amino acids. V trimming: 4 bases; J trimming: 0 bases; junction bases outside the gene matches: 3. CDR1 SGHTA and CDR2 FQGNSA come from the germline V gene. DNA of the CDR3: TGTGCCAGCAGCTCGGGGGAGGGCTCCTACAATGAGCAGTTCTTC. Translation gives CASSSGEGSYNEQFF.

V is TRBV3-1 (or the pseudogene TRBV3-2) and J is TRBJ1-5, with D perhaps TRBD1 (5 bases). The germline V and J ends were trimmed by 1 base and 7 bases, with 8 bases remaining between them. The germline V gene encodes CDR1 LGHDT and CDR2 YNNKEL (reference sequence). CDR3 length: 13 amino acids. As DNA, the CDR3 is TGTGCCAGCAGCCAAGGCAGGACACAGCCCCAGCATTTT. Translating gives CASSQGRTQPQHF.

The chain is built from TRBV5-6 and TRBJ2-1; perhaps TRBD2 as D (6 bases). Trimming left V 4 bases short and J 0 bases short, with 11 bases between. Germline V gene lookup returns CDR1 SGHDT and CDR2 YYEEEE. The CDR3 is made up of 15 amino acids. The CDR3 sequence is CASSPDGSSYNEQFF. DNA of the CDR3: TGTGCCAGCAGCCCAGACGGGAGCTCCTACAATGAGCAGTTCTTC.

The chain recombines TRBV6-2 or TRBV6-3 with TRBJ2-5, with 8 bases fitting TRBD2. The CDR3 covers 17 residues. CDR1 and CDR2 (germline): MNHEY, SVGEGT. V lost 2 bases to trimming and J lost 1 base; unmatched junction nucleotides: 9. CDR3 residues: CASSYQTRSGSQETQYF. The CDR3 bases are TGTGCCAGCAGTTACCAGACGAGGAGCGGGAGCCAAGAGACCCAGTACTTC.